This T cell receptor beta chain came from a study of blood T cell repertoires in COVID-19 (dated by TCRdb to the early 2020s). For context, the study as a whole: Samples covering the acute and convalescent phases of COVID-19 were provided by collaborators in the United States, Italy and Spain. The repertoires were released in a freely available public database meant as a resource for research on the immune response to SARS-CoV-2. The sample metadata nearly always contained a de-identified subject ID, COVID-19 status, age in years and sex. Subjects who had been exposed to COVID-19, were actively infected with it, or had recovered from it provided the deeply sampled blood TCRbeta repertoires that made up the dataset. The prospective study material was composed of cDNA or gDNA derived from T cells, B-cell-depleted T cells, or PBMCs. HLA class I and class II types, where available, came from metadata supplied by the sample provider rather than from assay-based typing. The samples were drawn from two sources: the first 160 participants of the ongoing ImmuneRACE study, and 1,000 to 1,500 subjects contributed by 6 global collaborators. Paper-wide results and their limitations: Clinical and demographic metadata were provided uncurated, with the amount varying by source and participant.

The immunoSEQ Assay, a bias-controlled multiplex PCR, was used to amplify TCRbeta CDR3 regions from genomic DNA. Processing in the source paper ran as follows. Nucleated cell counts per sample were estimated from amplification of reference gene primers within the assay. To quantify the absolute abundance of each unique TCRbeta CDR3 rearrangement, sequence reads were collapsed and filtered. Productive Simpson clonality was computed per sample as the square root of Simpson's diversity index over productive rearrangements. Sourced from immuneACCESS, this table was stored by TCRdb with only in-frame sequences that have V and J called. A share of the clones is absent; for the studies checked, an unresolved V gene accounts for under half, and the remainder has no known explanation. That table gives V, J and clone size, and the DNA gave D and trimming. Recorded for this sample are around 200,000 clones; around 86% of them occurred a single time. The ten largest clones capture approximately 6.1% of the sample.

From its cysteine to its phenylalanine, the CDR3 spans 13 amino acids. Just the 39-base CDR3 DNA is kept, in frame starting at base 1. Relative to germline, V is 8 bases shorter and J is 12 bases shorter, with 20 bases between their ends. CDR1 and CDR2 are drawn from the germline V gene: LGHNT, FRNRAP. About this clone itself: Which antigen it targets is not known. It has no much larger one-base neighbor in the sample; base qualities were not kept.

The collaborating institutions used their own protocols to collect whole blood in K2EDTA tubes. For TCRbeta analysis, collaborators shipped samples as frozen whole blood, isolated PBMCs, or DNA extracted from either of those sample types. This TCR derives from an elderly man with acute or convalescent COVID-19. The sample taken for sequencing was peripheral blood. The chain is encoded by TRBV12-5 joined to TRBJ2-1; a tentative D call is TRBD2 (6 bases match). CDR3 protein: CASSGRGWGVQFF. The DNA is TGTGCTAGTAGTGGTCGGGGTTGGGGGGTGCAGTTCTTC.